These T cell receptor beta chains were read from a single sample in a study of neurological immune-mediated disorders. TCRdb itself ran the 5' RACE reads through MiXCR, one entry per CDR3 protein. This sample yields roughly 25,000 distinct CDR3 sequences, of which less than 15% are seen a single time; approximately 5.5% belongs to the top ten. The sample comprised CD4+ T cells from blood. These receptors all stem from a female donor with HTLV-1-associated myelopathy (HAM/TSP). Each CDR3 is given with its conserved first and last residue. A D gene is named only where the DNA matches it firmly. A row's size may be missing; if present it is once, few, many or a size class.

v_gene: TRBV6-2/TRBV6-3
abundance: many
j_gene: TRBJ2-1
d_gene: TRBD2
CDR3nt: TGTGCCAGCAGCGACCCAACTAGCGGGGTAGTCAATGAGCAGTTCTTC
CDR3aa: CASSDPTSGVVNEQFF

v_gene: TRBV18
abundance: many
j_gene: TRBJ1-5
d_gene: NA
CDR3nt: TGTGCCAGCTCCGAAGTTGTGGCAGGGGTTCAGCCCCAGCATTTT
CDR3aa: CASSEVVAGVQPQHF

v_gene: TRBV7-9
abundance: many
j_gene: TRBJ1-4
d_gene: NA
CDR3nt: TGTGCCAGCAGCTTAGAAAATAAACTGTTTTTT
CDR3aa: CASSLENKLFF

v_gene: TRBV6-5
abundance: many
j_gene: TRBJ2-2
d_gene: TRBD2
CDR3nt: TGTGCCAGCAGTTACTCCAACTCGGGACTAGCGGGAGACGGGGAGCTGTTTTTT
CDR3aa: CASSYSNSGLAGDGELFF

v_gene: TRBV20-1
abundance: once
j_gene: TRBJ2-2
d_gene: TRBD1
CDR3nt: TGCAGCGCTCGTGGACAGGGCTCGAACACCGGGGAGCTGTTTTTT
CDR3aa: CSARGQGSNTGELFF

v_gene: TRBV20-1
abundance: many
j_gene: TRBJ2-3
d_gene: NA
CDR3nt: TGCAGTGCTATTGGAAAGTTGGGCACAGATACGCAGTATTTT
CDR3aa: CSAIGKLGTDTQYF

v_gene: TRBV7-2
abundance: many
j_gene: TRBJ2-5
d_gene: NA
CDR3nt: TGTGCCAGCAGCTCCCCGAAAAAAGAGACCCAGTACTTC
CDR3aa: CASSSPKKETQYF

v_gene: TRBV7-9
abundance: many
j_gene: TRBJ2-7
d_gene: TRBD1
CDR3nt: TGTGCCAGCAGCTTAGGGACAGGGGGCGAGCAGTACTTC
CDR3aa: CASSLGTGGEQYF

v_gene: TRBV29-1
abundance: NA
j_gene: TRBJ1-2
d_gene: NA
CDR3nt: TGCAGCGTCCGGGACGATGGCTACACCTTC
CDR3aa: CSVRDDGYTF

v_gene: TRBV11-1
abundance: many
j_gene: TRBJ2-1
d_gene: NA
CDR3nt: TGTGCCAGCAGCCGGAGCTTCGATGAGCAGTTCTTC
CDR3aa: CASSRSFDEQFF

v_gene: TRBV20-1
abundance: many
j_gene: TRBJ1-1
d_gene: NA
CDR3nt: TGCAGTGCTAGGAGGGGATGGGAGAACACTGAAGCTTTCTTT
CDR3aa: CSARRGWENTEAFF

v_gene: TRBV3-1
abundance: many
j_gene: TRBJ1-1
d_gene: NA
CDR3nt: TGTGCCAGCAGCCAAGAGGGCGGTAGGACTGAAGCTTTCTTT
CDR3aa: CASSQEGGRTEAFF

v_gene: TRBV20-1
abundance: many
j_gene: TRBJ2-5
d_gene: NA
CDR3nt: TGCAGTGCTAGAGTGCAGGGGTCGGAGACCCAGTACTTC
CDR3aa: CSARVQGSETQYF

v_gene: TRBV5-1
abundance: medium-sized
j_gene: TRBJ1-1
d_gene: NA
CDR3nt: TGCGCCAGCAGCTTGGGCTATTCCTCGGGGGAAAGAGCTTTCTTT
CDR3aa: CASSLGYSSGERAFF

v_gene: TRBV29-1
abundance: many
j_gene: TRBJ2-7
d_gene: TRBD2
CDR3nt: TGCAGCGTTGTTCGTGGCGGGGGGGCGGACTACGAGCAGTACTTC
CDR3aa: CSVVRGGGADYEQYF

v_gene: TRBV7-3
abundance: many
j_gene: TRBJ2-1
d_gene: TRBD2
CDR3nt: TGTGCCAGCAGCTTTAGCGGGGGGGCCTATGAGCAGTTCTTC
CDR3aa: CASSFSGGAYEQFF

v_gene: TRBV27
abundance: many
j_gene: TRBJ2-7
d_gene: NA
CDR3nt: TGTGCCAGCAGTTTTCGATCAGGGACCTACGAGCAGTACTTC
CDR3aa: CASSFRSGTYEQYF

v_gene: TRBV4-1
abundance: many
j_gene: TRBJ2-7
d_gene: NA
CDR3nt: TGCGCCAGCAGCCAGAACCCTGACCCTATCTACGAGCAGTACTTC
CDR3aa: CASSQNPDPIYEQYF

v_gene: TRBV10-3
abundance: many
j_gene: TRBJ2-5
d_gene: NA
CDR3nt: TGTGCCATCAGGGAAGACTCGGGGGCCGAGACCCAGTACTTC
CDR3aa: CAIREDSGAETQYF

v_gene: TRBV7-8
abundance: many
j_gene: TRBJ2-3
d_gene: TRBD2
CDR3nt: TGTGCCAGCAGCTTAGCGGGAGGGATCACAGATACGCAGTATTTT
CDR3aa: CASSLAGGITDTQYF

v_gene: TRBV5-6
abundance: NA
j_gene: TRBJ1-5
d_gene: NA
CDR3nt: TGTGCCAGCAGCAGGGAGGGTCTCACAGGCAATCAGCCCCAGCATTTT
CDR3aa: CASSREGLTGNQPQHF

v_gene: TRBV20-1
abundance: many
j_gene: TRBJ2-7
d_gene: TRBD2
CDR3nt: TGCAGTGCTAGAGTCGGAGCGGGAGGGTCCTACGAGCAGTACTTC
CDR3aa: CSARVGAGGSYEQYF

v_gene: TRBV4-1
abundance: many
j_gene: TRBJ2-1
d_gene: NA
CDR3nt: TGCGCCAGCAGCCAAGACAGGGTTAGGTTCTTC
CDR3aa: CASSQDRVRFF

v_gene: TRBV20-1
abundance: medium-sized
j_gene: TRBJ2-1
d_gene: NA
CDR3nt: TGCAGTGCTAGAGTCGATGGGGATGAGCAGTTCTTC
CDR3aa: CSARVDGDEQFF

v_gene: TRBV5-1
abundance: many
j_gene: TRBJ2-7
d_gene: TRBD2
CDR3nt: TGCGCCAGCAGCGGCAGACTAGCGGGCCCGGCTTACGAGCAGTACTTC
CDR3aa: CASSGRLAGPAYEQYF

v_gene: TRBV6-2/TRBV6-3
abundance: many
j_gene: TRBJ2-5
d_gene: TRBD2
CDR3nt: TGTGCCAGCAGATCCTATGGGGGCGGGAGGTACCAAGAGACCCAGTACTTC
CDR3aa: CASRSYGGGRYQETQYF

v_gene: TRBV6-5
abundance: many
j_gene: TRBJ1-6
d_gene: NA
CDR3nt: TGTGCCAGCAGTTACTCGAGTTTCGGCCTCCTGAGACCCCTCCACTTT
CDR3aa: CASSYSSFGLLRPLHF

v_gene: TRBV10-3
abundance: medium-sized
j_gene: TRBJ1-2
d_gene: NA
CDR3nt: TGTGCCATCAGTGAGTCCCCAGGGAACTATGGCTACACCTTC
CDR3aa: CAISESPGNYGYTF

v_gene: TRBV7-2
abundance: NA
j_gene: TRBJ2-1
d_gene: NA
CDR3nt: TGTGCCAGCAACCACCAGCTTACATACGATGAGCAGTTCTTC
CDR3aa: CASNHQLTYDEQFF

v_gene: TRBV7-2
abundance: many
j_gene: TRBJ2-3
d_gene: TRBD1
CDR3nt: TGTGCCAGCAGCCTGGAACCCGGACAGGGGGCGCGTGGCACAGATACGCAGTATTTT
CDR3aa: CASSLEPGQGARGTDTQYF

v_gene: TRBV25-1
abundance: many
j_gene: TRBJ1-5
d_gene: TRBD1
CDR3nt: TGTGCCAGCAGTCCAGACAGGGTAAATCAGCCCCAGCATTTT
CDR3aa: CASSPDRVNQPQHF

v_gene: TRBV12-3/TRBV12-4
abundance: many
j_gene: TRBJ2-2
d_gene: NA
CDR3nt: TGTGCCAGCGAGGAGGGGGCAGACACCGGGGAGCTGTTTTTT
CDR3aa: CASEEGADTGELFF